The clone carrying this T cell receptor (beta chain) turned up a few times. Sorted naive CD8 T cells were those defined as CD8+CD4-CCR7+CD45RA+. In TCRdb, the PCR reads were re-called with MiXCR into one record per CDR3 protein. The table lists fewer than 75,000 distinct CDR3 sequences, less than 20% of them singletons. The sample belongs to a study of molecular identifiers for immune sequencing clone quantification. CDR3 size: 15 residues. Trimming left V 9 bases short and J 7 bases short, with 21 bases between. Per the germline V gene, CDR1 is MGHDK and CDR2 is SYGVNS. Sequencing was performed on naive CD8+ T cells from blood, with Jurkat cell RNA spiked in. Subset reported: FACS-sorted CD8+CD4-CCR7+CD45RA+ naive T cells. The chain uses TRBV25-1 and TRBJ2-2; weak D call: TRBD1 (6 bases). The receptor was derived from a human donor in good health. Some libraries in this study had Jurkat cell RNA spiked in. This CDR3 reads CARYSGTTLDGELFF. In nucleotides, the CDR3 is TGTGCCAGGTACTCCGGGACAACTTTGGACGGGGAGCTGTTTTTT.